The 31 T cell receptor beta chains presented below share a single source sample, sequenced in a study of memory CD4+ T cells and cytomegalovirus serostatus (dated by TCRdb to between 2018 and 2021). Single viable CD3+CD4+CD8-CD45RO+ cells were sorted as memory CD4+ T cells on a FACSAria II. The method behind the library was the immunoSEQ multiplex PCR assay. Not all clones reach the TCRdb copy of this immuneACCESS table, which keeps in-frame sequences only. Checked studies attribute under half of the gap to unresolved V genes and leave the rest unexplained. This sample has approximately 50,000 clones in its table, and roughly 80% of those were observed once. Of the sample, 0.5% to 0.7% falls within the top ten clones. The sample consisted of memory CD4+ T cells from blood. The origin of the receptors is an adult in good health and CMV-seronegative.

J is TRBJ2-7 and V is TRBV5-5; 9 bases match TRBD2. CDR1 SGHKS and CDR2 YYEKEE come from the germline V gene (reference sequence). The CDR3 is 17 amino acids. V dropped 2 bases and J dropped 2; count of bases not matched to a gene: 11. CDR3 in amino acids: CASSFHKAGGPPYEQYF. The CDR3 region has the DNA TGTGCCAGCAGCTTTCATAAGGCGGGAGGGCCTCCCTACGAGCAGTACTTC.

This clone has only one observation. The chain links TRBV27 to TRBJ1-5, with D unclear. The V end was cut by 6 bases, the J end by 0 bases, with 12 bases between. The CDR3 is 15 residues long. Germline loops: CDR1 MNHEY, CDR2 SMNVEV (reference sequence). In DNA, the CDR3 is TGTGCCAGCAGAGGAGGAACTCATAGCAATCAGCCCCAGCATTTT. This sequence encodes CASRGGTHSNQPQHF.

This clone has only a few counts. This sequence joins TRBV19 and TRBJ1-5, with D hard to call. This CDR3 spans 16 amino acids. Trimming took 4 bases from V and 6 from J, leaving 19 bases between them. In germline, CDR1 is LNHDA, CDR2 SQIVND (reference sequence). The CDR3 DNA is TGTGCCAGTAGTACCGAGGACGCCGGTGCGGGTCAGCCCCAGCATTTT. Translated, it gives CASSTEDAGAGQPQHF.

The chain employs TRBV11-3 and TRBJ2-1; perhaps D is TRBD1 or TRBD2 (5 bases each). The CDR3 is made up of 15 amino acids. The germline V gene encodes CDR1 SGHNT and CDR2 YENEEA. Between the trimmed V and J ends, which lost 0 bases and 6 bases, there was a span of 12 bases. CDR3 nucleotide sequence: TGTGCCAGCAGCTTAGATGGAGCAGGGACCAATGAGCAGTTCTTC. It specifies CASSLDGAGTNEQFF.

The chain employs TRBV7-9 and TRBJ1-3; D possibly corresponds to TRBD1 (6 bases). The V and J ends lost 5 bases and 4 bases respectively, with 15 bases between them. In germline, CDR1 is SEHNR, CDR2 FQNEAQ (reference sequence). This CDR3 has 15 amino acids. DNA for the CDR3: TGTGCCAGCAGCCTTGGGGGCGCGGAAGGAAACACCATATATTTT. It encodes CASSLGGAEGNTIYF.

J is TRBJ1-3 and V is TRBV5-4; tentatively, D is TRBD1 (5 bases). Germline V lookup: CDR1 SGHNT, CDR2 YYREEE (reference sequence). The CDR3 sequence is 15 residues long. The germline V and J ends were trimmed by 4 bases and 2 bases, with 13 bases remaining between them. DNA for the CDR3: TGTGCCAGCAGCCCTTTCGACAGTGCTGGAAACACCATATATTTT. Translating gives CASSPFDSAGNTIYF.

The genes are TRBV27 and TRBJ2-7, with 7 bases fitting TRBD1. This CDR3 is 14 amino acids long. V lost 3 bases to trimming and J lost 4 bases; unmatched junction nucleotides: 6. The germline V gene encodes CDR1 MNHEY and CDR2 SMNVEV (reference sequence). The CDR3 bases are TGTGCCAGCAGTTTTCAAGGGGGCGGGTACGAGCAGTACTTC. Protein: CASSFQGGGYEQYF.

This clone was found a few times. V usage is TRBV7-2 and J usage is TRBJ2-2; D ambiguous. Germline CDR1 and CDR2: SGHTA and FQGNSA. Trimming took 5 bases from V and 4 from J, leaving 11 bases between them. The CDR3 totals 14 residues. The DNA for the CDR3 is TGTGCCAGCAGCATAGGACGCGGCACCGGGGAGCTGTTTTTT. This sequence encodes CASSIGRGTGELFF. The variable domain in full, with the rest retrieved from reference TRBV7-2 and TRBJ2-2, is GAGVSQSPSNKVTEKGKDVELRCDPISGHTALYWYRQSLGQGLEFLIYFQGNSAPDKSGLPSDRFSAERTGGSVSTLTIQRTQQEDSAVYLCASSIGRGTGELFFGEGSRLTVL.

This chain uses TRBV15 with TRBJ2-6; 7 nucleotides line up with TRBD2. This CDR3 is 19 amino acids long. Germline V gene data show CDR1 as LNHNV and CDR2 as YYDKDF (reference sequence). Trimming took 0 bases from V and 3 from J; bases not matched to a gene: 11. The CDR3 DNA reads TGTGCCACCAGCAGAGATCGGGGCCCCGCGGGGGTTGGGGCCAACGTCCTGACTTTC. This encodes CATSRDRGPAGVGANVLTF. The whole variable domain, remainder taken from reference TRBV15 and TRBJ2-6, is DAMVIQNPRYQVTQFGKPVTLSCSQTLNHNVMYWYQQKSSQAPKLLFHYYDKDFNNEADTPDNFQSRRPNTSFCFLDIRSPGLGDTAMYLCATSRDRGPAGVGANVLTFGAGSRLTVL.

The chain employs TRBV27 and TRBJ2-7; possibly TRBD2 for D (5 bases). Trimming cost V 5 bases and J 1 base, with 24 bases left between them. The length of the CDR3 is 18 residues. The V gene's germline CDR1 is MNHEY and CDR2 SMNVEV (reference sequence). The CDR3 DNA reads TGTGCCAGCAGTCCCTACCTGGGATGGGGAGCCGGTTCCTACGAGCAGTACTTC. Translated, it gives CASSPYLGWGAGSYEQYF.

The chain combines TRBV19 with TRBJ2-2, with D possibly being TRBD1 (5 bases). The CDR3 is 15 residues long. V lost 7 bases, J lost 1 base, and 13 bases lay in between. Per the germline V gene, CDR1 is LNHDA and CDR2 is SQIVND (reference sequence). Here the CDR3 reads CASTPRTGNTGELFF. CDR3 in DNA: TGTGCCAGTACTCCCCGCACAGGGAACACCGGGGAGCTGTTTTTT.

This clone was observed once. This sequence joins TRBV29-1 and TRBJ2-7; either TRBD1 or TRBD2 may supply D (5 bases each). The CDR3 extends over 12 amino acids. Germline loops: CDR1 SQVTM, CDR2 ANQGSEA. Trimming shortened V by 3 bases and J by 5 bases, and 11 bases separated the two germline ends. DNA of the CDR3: TGCAGCGTTGACGGGGCGGCGGACGAGCAGTACTTC. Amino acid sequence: CSVDGAADEQYF.

CDR3 bases: TGTGCCAGCAGTTACTCCGGACAGGAGAAGGGGCAGTACTTC. This gives the protein CASSYSGQEKGQYF. V gene TRBV6-6 combines with J gene TRBJ2-7, with 7 bases identical to TRBD1. Germline-derived CDR1 and CDR2 are MNHNY and SVGAGI (reference sequence). This CDR3 is built from 14 residues. Trimming took 0 bases from V and 9 from J; bases not matched to a gene: 8.

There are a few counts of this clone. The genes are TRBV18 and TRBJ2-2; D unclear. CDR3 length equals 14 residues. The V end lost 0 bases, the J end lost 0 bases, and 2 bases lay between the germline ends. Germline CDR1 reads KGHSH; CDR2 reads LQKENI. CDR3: CASSPPTNTGELFF. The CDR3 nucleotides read TGTGCCAGCTCACCACCGACGAACACCGGGGAGCTGTTTTTT. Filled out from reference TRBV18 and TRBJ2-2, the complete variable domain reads NAGVMQNPRHLVRRRGQEARLRCSPMKGHSHVYWYRQLPEEGLKFMVYLQKENIIDESGMPKERFSAEFPKEGPSILRIQQVVRGDSAAYFCASSPPTNTGELFFGEGSRLTVL.

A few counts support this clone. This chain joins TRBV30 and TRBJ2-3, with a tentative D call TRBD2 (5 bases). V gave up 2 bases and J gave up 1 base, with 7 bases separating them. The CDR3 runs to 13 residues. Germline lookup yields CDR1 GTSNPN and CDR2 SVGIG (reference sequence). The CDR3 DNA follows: TGTGCCTGGAGTTCGAGGGGCACAGATACGCAGTATTTT. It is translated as CAWSSRGTDTQYF.

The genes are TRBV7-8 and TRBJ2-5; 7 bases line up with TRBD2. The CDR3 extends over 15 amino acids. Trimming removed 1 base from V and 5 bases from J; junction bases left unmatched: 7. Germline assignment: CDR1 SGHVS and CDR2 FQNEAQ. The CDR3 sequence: CASSLDGGGSETQYF. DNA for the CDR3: TGTGCCAGCAGCTTAGATGGGGGGGGGAGCGAGACCCAGTACTTC.

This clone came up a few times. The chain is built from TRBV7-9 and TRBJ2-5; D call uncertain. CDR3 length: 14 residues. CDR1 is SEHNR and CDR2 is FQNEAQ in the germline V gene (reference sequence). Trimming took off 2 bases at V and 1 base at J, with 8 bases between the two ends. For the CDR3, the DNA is TGTGCCAGCAGCTTACTCCGGTCCCAAGAGACCCAGTACTTC. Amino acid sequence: CASSLLRSQETQYF.

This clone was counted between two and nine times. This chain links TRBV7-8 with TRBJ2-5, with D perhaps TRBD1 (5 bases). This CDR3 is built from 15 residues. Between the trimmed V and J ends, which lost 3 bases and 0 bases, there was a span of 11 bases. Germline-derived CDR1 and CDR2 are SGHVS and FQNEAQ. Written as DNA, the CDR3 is TGTGCCAGCAGCTTGGGCAGGGCGTACCAAGAGACCCAGTACTTC. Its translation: CASSLGRAYQETQYF.

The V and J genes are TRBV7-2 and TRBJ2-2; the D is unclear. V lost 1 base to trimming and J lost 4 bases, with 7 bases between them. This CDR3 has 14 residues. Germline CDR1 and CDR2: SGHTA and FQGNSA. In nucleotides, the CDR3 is TGTGCCAGCAGCTTAGTGCCAGGCACCGGGGAGCTGTTTTTT. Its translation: CASSLVPGTGELFF.

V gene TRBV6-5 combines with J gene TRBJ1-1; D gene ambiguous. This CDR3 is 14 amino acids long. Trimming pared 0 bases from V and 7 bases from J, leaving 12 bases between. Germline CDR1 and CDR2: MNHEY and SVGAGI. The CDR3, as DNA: TGTGCCAGCAGTTACTCCCCAGCCGTCGGTGAAGCTTTCTTT. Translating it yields CASSYSPAVGEAFF.

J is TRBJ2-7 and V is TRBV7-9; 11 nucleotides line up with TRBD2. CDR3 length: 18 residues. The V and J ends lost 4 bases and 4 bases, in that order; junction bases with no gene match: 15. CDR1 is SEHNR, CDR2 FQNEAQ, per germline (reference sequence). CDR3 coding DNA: TGTGCCAGCAGCTCGGTACCACTAGCGGGAGACCTTCTATACGAGCAGTACTTC. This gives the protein CASSSVPLAGDLLYEQYF.

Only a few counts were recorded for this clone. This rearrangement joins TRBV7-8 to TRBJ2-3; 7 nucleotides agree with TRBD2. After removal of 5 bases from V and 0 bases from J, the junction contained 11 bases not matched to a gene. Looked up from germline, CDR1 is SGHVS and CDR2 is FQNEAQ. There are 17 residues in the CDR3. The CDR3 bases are TGTGCCAGCAGCCAGCGGCCAAGCGGGACTAGCACAGATACGCAGTATTTT. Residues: CASSQRPSGTSTDTQYF.

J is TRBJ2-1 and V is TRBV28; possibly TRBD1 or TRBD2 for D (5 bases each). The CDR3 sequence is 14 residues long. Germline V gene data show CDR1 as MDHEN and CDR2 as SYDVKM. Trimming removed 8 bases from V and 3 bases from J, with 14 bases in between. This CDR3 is CASCWDGLYNEQFF. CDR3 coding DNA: TGTGCCAGCTGCTGGGACGGACTCTACAATGAGCAGTTCTTC. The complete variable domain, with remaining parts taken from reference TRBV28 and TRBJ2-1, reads DVKVTQSSRYLVKRTGEKVFLECVQDMDHENMFWYRQDPGLGLRLIYFSYDVKMKEKGDIPEGYSVSREKKERFSLILESASTNQTSMYLCASCWDGLYNEQFFGPGTRLTVL.

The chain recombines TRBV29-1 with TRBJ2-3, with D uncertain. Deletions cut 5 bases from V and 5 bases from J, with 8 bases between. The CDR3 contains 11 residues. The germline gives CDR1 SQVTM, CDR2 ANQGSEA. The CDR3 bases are TGCAGCGTTTCTTCTGGAGATACGCAGTATTTT. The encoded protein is CSVSSGDTQYF.

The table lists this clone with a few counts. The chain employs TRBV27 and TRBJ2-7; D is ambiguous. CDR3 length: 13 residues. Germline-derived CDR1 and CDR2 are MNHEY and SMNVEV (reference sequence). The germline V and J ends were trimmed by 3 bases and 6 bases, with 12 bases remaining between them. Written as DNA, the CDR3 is TGTGCCAGCAGTTTCTCGTACGGCTCCGAGCAGTACTTC. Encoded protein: CASSFSYGSEQYF.

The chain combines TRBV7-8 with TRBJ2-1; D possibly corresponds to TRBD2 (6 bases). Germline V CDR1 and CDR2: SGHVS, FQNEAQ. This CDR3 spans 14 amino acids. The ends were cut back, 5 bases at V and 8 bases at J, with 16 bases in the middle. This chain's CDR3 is CASSLTSLFDEQFF. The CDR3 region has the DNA TGTGCCAGCAGCCTGACTAGTCTTTTCGATGAGCAGTTCTTC.

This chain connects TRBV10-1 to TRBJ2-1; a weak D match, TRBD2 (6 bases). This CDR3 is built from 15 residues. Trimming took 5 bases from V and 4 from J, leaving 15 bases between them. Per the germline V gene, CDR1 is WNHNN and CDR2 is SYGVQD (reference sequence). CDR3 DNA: TGCGCCAGCAGTCGGACTAACGCCGAGTACAATGAGCAGTTCTTC. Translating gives CASSRTNAEYNEQFF.

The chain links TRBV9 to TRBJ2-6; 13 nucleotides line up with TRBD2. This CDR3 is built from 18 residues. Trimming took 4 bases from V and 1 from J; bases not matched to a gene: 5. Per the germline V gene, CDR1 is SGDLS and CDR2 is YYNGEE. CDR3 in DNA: TGTGCCAGCAGCCCACGGACTAGCGGGAGTTCTGGGGCCAACGTCCTGACTTTC. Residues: CASSPRTSGSSGANVLTF. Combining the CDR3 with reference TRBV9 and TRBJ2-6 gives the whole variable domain DSGVTQTPKHLITATGQRVTLRCSPRSGDLSVYWYQQSLDQGLQFLIQYYNGEERAKGNILERFSAQQFPDLHSELNLSSLELGDSALYFCASSPRTSGSSGANVLTFGAGSRLTVL.

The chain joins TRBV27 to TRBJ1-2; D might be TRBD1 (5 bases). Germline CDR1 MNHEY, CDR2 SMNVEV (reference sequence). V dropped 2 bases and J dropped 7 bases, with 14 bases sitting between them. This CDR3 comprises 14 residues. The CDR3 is CASSLVGGERGYTF. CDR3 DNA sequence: TGTGCCAGCAGTTTAGTCGGGGGGGAGCGTGGCTACACCTTC.

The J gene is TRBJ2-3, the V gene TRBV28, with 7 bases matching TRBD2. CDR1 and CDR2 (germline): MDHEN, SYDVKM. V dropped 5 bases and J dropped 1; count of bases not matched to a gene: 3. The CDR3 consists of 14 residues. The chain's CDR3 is CASSRTSGTDTQYF. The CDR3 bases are TGTGCCAGCAGTCGAACTAGCGGCACAGATACGCAGTATTTT.

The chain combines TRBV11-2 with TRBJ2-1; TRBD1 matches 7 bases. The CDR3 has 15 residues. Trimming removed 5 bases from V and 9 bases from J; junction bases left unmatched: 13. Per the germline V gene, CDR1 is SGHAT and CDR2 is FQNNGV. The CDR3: CASSLSLQGVIEQFF. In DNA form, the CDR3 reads TGTGCCAGCAGCCTGAGTCTCCAGGGGGTGATTGAGCAGTTCTTC. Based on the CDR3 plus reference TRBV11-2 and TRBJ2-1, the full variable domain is EAGVAQSPRYKIIEKRQSVAFWCNPISGHATLYWYQQILGQGPKLLIQFQNNGVVDDSQLPKDRFSAERLKGVDSTLKIQPAKLEDSAVYLCASSLSLQGVIEQFFGPGTRLTVL.